This paragraph reports one T cell receptor (beta chain). The antigen is unknown. The PCR was carried out with 60 Vbeta primers and 13 Jbeta primers. TCRdb keeps only in-frame clones here, not all; method: immunoSEQ multiplex PCR. The sample gives 90,000 to 150,000 clones, about three quarters of which show up once; 2.5% to 3.5% is in the top ten. The entry originates in a study of cytomegalovirus exposure and HLA in healthy donors. Whole-study findings and limits: Owing to their indistinguishability, certain V segments, notably TRBV6-2 and TRBV6-3, were excluded. There were 150 to 200 TCR beta chains listed as cytomegalovirus-associated. Sequences of the TCR beta chain were said to predict the HLA-A and HLA-B alleles of most subjects accurately.

Nominal health characterized the donors when sampled, though unrecorded immune exposures were likely. CDR1 and CDR2 (germline): MDHEN, SYDVKM. The CDR3 runs 15 residues. V dropped 5 bases and J dropped 7; count of bases not matched to a gene: 8. This TCR came from a young woman in good health and CMV-seropositive. Input material: PBMCs. J is TRBJ1-6 and V is TRBV28, with TRBD1 identical over 7 bases. This CDR3 is CASSPRTGANSPLHF. Written as DNA, the CDR3 is TGTGCCAGCAGTCCCCGGACAGGAGCCAATTCACCCCTCCACTTT.